The clone carrying this T cell receptor (beta chain) was seen more than once but under ten times. This specimen comes from a study of blood T cell repertoires in COVID-19. The V gene's germline CDR1 is LGHDT and CDR2 YNNKEL (reference sequence). V gave up 7 bases and J gave up 4 bases; unmatched junction bases: 8. The CDR3 totals 14 residues. As processed by the authors: Reference gene primer amplification in the assay estimated nucleated cell counts. Using immunoSEQ multiplex PCR, the repertoire was profiled, and TCRdb retains in-frame clones only, with some absent. V and J calls plus clone size are reproduced from that table; the DNA served to infer D and trimming. The table has 400,000 to 500,000 clones, more than 80% seen once; the top ten hold around 1.4%.

Sequencing was carried out using peripheral blood. This clonotype was obtained from a woman aged 25 to 39 with active or convalescent COVID-19. The V call is TRBV3-1 (or the pseudogene TRBV3-2), the J call TRBJ1-1; 8 bases line up with TRBD1. CDR3 sequence (DNA): TGTGCCAGCACTCAGGGGGCTCAGGGCACTGAAGCTTTCTTT. It encodes CASTQGAQGTEAFF.